This is a list of T cell receptor beta chains from one sample in a study of T cells in Graves' hyperthyroidism and ophthalmopathy. TCRdb reprocessed the multiplex PCR reads with MiXCR, giving one entry per CDR3 protein. Altogether around 370,000 distinct CDR3 sequences are present, 18% being singletons, with the ten largest covering around two fifths. The sequencing input was blood. The receptors derive from a man aged 18 to 29 with Graves' ophthalmopathy. The CDR3 runs from the conserved cysteine through the conserved F or W. Clone size is stated in some rows and not others, as once, few, many or a class when expanded.

cdr3_aa	j_call	clone_size	v_call
CASSQDGGLGAFF	TRBJ1-1	many	TRBV3-1
CASRREASYEQYF	TRBJ2-7	many	TRBV11-2
CASSHPQGEAFF	TRBJ1-1	many	TRBV3-1
CANSLEGRGDSQPQHF	TRBJ1-5	NA	TRBV5-1
CASSRGQGWGGELFF	TRBJ2-2	NA	TRBV7-9
CASSLGLLSGANVLTF	TRBJ2-6	NA	TRBV5-1
CASRMGRQAFF	TRBJ1-1	few	TRBV19
CASTPRLDDSNYGYTF	TRBJ1-2	few	TRBV16
CASSLWSTNEKLFF	TRBJ1-4	many	TRBV7-6
CASSRDRLDSTDTQYF	TRBJ2-3	many	TRBV2
CSVEPGLGDYEQYF	TRBJ2-7	NA	TRBV29-1
CASSSRGPSPLHF	TRBJ1-6	NA	TRBV5-1
CSVVGQAAYEQYF	TRBJ2-7	few	TRBV29-1
CASRGDFKETQYF	TRBJ2-5	many	TRBV2
CASSIGGGATDTQYF	TRBJ2-3	NA	TRBV12-3/TRBV12-4
CASPTRGYTF	TRBJ1-2	NA	TRBV9
CASSQQGSANYGYTF	TRBJ1-2	NA	TRBV4-1
CASSLGGSTGELFF	TRBJ2-2	NA	TRBV7-7
CASSMRQGKETQYF	TRBJ2-5	NA	TRBV5-1